The present T cell receptor (beta chain) was sequenced within a study of T-cell memory formation after mild COVID-19 (dated by TCRdb to the early 2020s). Background for the entire study: Most TCR sequence clusters were specific to one of the two donors. The cohort comprised two young, previously healthy adult volunteers, one female and one male. Longitudinal TCRalpha and TCRbeta repertoire sequencing tracked T-cell clones expanding and contracting after mild COVID-19 in two donors.

TCRdb shows the sequencer as Illumina NovaSeq 6000. Using 5'RACE with constant-segment primers, TCRalpha and TCRbeta cDNA libraries were constructed, with sample barcodes and unique molecular identifiers added in the process. RNA was extracted from every sample with Trizol reagent. Libraries were amplified in two PCR steps, with a second sample barcode and Illumina TruSeq adapters added in the second step. Libraries were sequenced on an Illumina NovaSeq with 2 x 150 bp paired-end reads. The original pipeline was this. With migec v1.2.7, reads were demultiplexed and then collapsed into UMI-guided consensus sequences. Using mixcr v2.1.11, the UMI consensuses were aligned to TRA and TRB V and J templates and assembled into clonotypes. A clonotype was counted as expanded or contracted only when both edgeR and NoisET called the clonotype significant, with the noise models trained on biological replicates. edgeR calls used a false discovery rate-adjusted p below 0.01 and a log2 fold-change threshold of 1. As an exploratory analysis of dynamics, PCA with hierarchical clustering was applied to max-normalized trajectories of the 1000 most abundant clonotypes. Each responding clone was given a CD4 or CD8 phenotype based on the CD4+ and CD8+ repertoires, which had been sequenced separately. The public sequencing data were trimmed at Q25 with fastp and processed into clonotypes with MiXCR by TCRdb, which kept only in-frame beta chains. A single entry per CDR3 protein holds the most common genes and DNA from its merged rows. The authors' filters were not applied to this entry. This sample is represented by 430,000 or so distinct CDR3 sequences; around 27% of them were singletons. Around an eighth of the sample goes to the ten largest clones.

General findings and caveats noted by the study authors: The second-wave clones that peaked on day 37 were not confirmed to be SARS-CoV-2 specific. Contracting CD4+ clones were found mainly in CM and EM memory subsets, while CD8+ clones were enriched in EMRA. The detection of some responding clones in pre-infection memory suggests that pre-existing cross-reactive memory T cells joined the SARS-CoV-2 response. From day 15 to 85, contracting clones showed balanced CD4/CD8 phenotypes, whereas a second wave of clones that expanded from day 15 to 37 leaned towards CD4+. Only two mild cases were covered in the study, and larger cohorts including severe cases with pre-infection samples were considered necessary.

PBMCs were isolated by Ficoll-Paque density gradient centrifugation. A word on this clonotype: What antigen it recognizes has not been identified. Base qualities are not recorded, but no much larger clone differs from it by a single base.

Per the germline V gene, SGHRS is the CDR1 and YFSETQ is the CDR2. The germline ends are 11 bases apart after V is trimmed by 2 bases and J by 0 bases. From its cysteine to its phenylalanine, the CDR3 spans 15 amino acids. Here the CDR3 DNA is all that survives: 45 bases in frame from base 1. Input material: PBMCs or a T cell subset sorted from them (not recorded which). This chain is built from TRBV5-1 and TRBJ1-1, with TRBD1 as a weak D call on 6 bases. The source of this sequence is an adult woman who had mild COVID-19 (a few samples of this study predate the infection). The sample titles of this study are shuffled in the database, so cell type and time point are left out; the donor was told from shared clones. The nucleotide sequence reads TGCGCCAGCAGCTTTTTGGACAGCTTGAACACTGAAGCTTTCTTT. This sequence encodes CASSFLDSLNTEAFF.